A selection of T cell receptor beta chains follows, all from one sample in a study of cytomegalovirus exposure and HLA in healthy donors. The assay was immunoSEQ multiplex PCR, and TCRdb's table has in-frame clones only and misses some. The sample carries under 95,000 clones, about 85% recorded once. The specimen sequenced was PBMCs. The receptors were gathered from a woman between 40 and 50 years old in good health and CMV-seropositive. CDR3s include the opening cysteine and the closing phenylalanine or tryptophan.

CASSEFGGSQYF	TRBV25-1	TRBJ2-5
CASSFPDMLSYEQYF	TRBV7-9	TRBJ2-7
CTSSFPGGSYNEQFF	TRBV1	TRBJ2-1
CASSPGAGGTDTQYF	TRBV7-9	TRBJ2-3
CACGGGFGANVLTF	TRBV30	TRBJ2-6
CAWSVGGRAGNTIYF	TRBV30	TRBJ1-3
CASSLVGQGRGEQFF	TRBV27	TRBJ2-1
CASSSRSRDSYNSEQLF	TRBV5-1	TRBJ2-1
CASSLRTDTQYF	TRBV9	TRBJ2-3
CASSLRWTGGDYTF	TRBV7-8	TRBJ1-2
CASSASGRANDEQYF	TRBV6-1	TRBJ2-7
CASSSNPRGTNEKLFF	TRBV7-9	TRBJ1-4
CASSSSGRSYNEQFF	TRBV7-9	TRBJ2-1
CASSQDFGGPGQETQYF	TRBV4-1	TRBJ2-5
CASSTTQDFNYGYTF	TRBV19	TRBJ1-2
CASKQGVGQETQYF	TRBV19	TRBJ2-5
CASSIPGLAKNIQYF	TRBV19	TRBJ2-4
CASNHADTQYF	TRBV7-8	TRBJ2-3
CASSSPDEQYF	TRBV5-6	TRBJ2-7
CAISEYGTSGTNTGELFF	TRBV10-3	TRBJ2-2
CAIGGGNGYTF	TRBV15	TRBJ1-2
CASSPKERANTGELFF	TRBV9	TRBJ2-2
CARSPTGHGDQPQHF	TRBV7-5	TRBJ1-5
CSVGDSYEQYF	TRBV29-1	TRBJ2-7
CASSLRDLDNEQFF	TRBV6-5	TRBJ2-1
CASSFGPPSYEQYF	TRBV27	TRBJ2-7
CASSSTLVPGEQYF	TRBV28	TRBJ2-7
CATSRGRQGNENTIYF	TRBV15	TRBJ1-3
CASSATGAWDEQYF	TRBV9	TRBJ2-7
CASSTFAHSYEQYF	TRBV28	TRBJ2-7
CASSLGGEFTEAFF	TRBV13	TRBJ1-1
CASSLGSGTGGVYEQYF	TRBV7-6	TRBJ2-7
CASSIGQGAQEKLFF	TRBV19	TRBJ1-4
CASSGAPDEQFF	TRBV7-9	TRBJ2-1
CASSEAGGAGGYTF	TRBV6-1	TRBJ1-2
CASSSWDSYNSPLHF	TRBV7-9	TRBJ1-6
CASSLDRPSTDTQYF	TRBV28	TRBJ2-3
CASSGTGVPQDNSNSPLHF	TRBV7-9	TRBJ1-6
CASKRGTNEKLFF	TRBV6-1	TRBJ1-4